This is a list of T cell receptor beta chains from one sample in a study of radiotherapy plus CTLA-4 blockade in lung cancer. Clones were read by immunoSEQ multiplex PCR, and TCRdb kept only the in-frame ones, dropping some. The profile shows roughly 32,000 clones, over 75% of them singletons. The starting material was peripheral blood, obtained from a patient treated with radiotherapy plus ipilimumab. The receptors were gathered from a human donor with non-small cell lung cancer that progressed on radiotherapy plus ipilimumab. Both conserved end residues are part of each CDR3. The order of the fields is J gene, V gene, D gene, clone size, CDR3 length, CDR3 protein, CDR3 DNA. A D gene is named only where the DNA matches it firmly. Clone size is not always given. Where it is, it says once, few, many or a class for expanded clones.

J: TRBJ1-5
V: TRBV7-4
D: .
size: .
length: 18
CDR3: CASSLAEEFFYSNQPQHF
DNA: TGTGCCAGCAGCTTAGCAGAGGAATTCTTTTATAGCAATCAGCCCCAGCATTTT

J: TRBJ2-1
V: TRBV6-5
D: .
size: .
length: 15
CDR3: CASGKRASSYNEQFF
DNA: TGTGCCAGCGGGAAGCGGGCAAGCTCCTACAATGAGCAGTTCTTC

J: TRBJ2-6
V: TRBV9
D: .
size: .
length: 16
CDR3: CASSVDGGAGANVLTF
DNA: TGTGCCAGCAGCGTAGACGGGGGAGCAGGGGCCAACGTCCTGACTTTC

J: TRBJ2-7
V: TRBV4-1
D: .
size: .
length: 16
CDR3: CASSQDRSGHSYEQYF
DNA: TGCGCCAGCAGCCAAGACAGGAGCGGTCACTCCTACGAGCAGTACTTC

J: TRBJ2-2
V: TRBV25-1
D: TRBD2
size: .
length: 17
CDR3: CASSVLTSGGYTGELFF
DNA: TGTGCCAGCAGTGTGCTGACTAGCGGGGGTTACACCGGGGAGCTGTTTTTT

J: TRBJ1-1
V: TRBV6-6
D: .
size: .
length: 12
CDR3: CASKAVNTEAFF
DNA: TGTGCCAGTAAGGCGGTGAACACTGAAGCTTTCTTT

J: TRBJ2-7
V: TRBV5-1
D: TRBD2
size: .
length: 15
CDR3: CASRRVAGGPPEQYF
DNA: TGCGCCAGCCGCCGTGTGGCGGGGGGGCCACCCGAGCAGTACTTC

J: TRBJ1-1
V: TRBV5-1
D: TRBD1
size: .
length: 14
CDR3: CASSLQTGATEAFF
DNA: TGCGCCAGCAGCCTACAGACAGGGGCCACTGAAGCTTTCTTT

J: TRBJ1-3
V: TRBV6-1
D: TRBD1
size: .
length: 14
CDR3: CASRVDRVLHTIYF
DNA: TGTGCCAGCAGGGTAGACAGGGTGTTACACACCATATATTTT

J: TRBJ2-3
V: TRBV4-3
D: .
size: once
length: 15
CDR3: CASSSTFSSTDTQYF
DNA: TGCGCCAGCAGCTCTACTTTCTCTAGCACAGATACGCAGTATTTT

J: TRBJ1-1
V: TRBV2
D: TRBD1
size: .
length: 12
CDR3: CASGQGGTEAFF
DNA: TGTGCCAGCGGACAGGGGGGGACTGAAGCTTTCTTT

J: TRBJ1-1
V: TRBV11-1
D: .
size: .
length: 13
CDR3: CASSLGANTEAFF
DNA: TGTGCCAGCAGCTTGGGGGCGAACACTGAAGCTTTCTTT

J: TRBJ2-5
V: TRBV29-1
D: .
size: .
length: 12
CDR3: CSVEDPGETQYF
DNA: TGCAGCGTTGAAGATCCGGGAGAGACCCAGTACTTC

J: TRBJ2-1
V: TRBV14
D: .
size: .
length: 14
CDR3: CASSQDLRERRQFF
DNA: TGTGCCAGCAGCCAAGATCTGAGGGAACGGAGGCAGTTCTTC

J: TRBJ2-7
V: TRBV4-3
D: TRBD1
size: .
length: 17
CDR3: CASSQGSNRGVSYEQYF
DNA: TGCGCCAGCAGCCAAGGATCTAACAGGGGGGTCTCCTACGAGCAGTACTTC

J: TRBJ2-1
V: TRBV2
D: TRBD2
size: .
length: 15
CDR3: CASRPGLAGLNEQFF
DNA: TGTGCCAGCAGGCCGGGACTAGCGGGACTGAATGAGCAGTTCTTC

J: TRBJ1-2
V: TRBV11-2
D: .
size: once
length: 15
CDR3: CASSALQGPRYGYTF
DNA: TGTGCCAGCAGCGCCTTACAGGGCCCCCGCTATGGCTACACCTTC

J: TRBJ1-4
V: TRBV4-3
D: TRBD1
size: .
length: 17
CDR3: CASSQDLRTGGAEKLFF
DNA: TGCGCCAGCAGCCAAGACCTCAGGACAGGGGGAGCGGAAAAACTGTTTTTT

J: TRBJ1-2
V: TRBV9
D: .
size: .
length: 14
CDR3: CASSVGTELYGYTF
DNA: TGTGCCAGCAGCGTAGGGACAGAACTCTATGGCTACACCTTC

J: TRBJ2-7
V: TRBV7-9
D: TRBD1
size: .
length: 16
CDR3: CASSYPFRDRTYEQYF
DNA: TGTGCCAGCAGCTACCCCTTTCGGGACAGAACCTACGAGCAGTACTTC

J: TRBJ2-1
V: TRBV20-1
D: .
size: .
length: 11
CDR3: CSASRYNEQFF
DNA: TGCAGTGCCTCCAGGTACAATGAGCAGTTCTTC

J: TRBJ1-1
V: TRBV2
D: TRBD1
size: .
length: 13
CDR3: CASKEGANTEAFF
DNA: TGTGCCAGCAAGGAGGGGGCTAACACTGAAGCTTTCTTT

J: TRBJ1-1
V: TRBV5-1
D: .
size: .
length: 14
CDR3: CASSLASLNTEAFF
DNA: TGCGCCAGCAGCTTGGCCTCCCTGAACACTGAAGCTTTCTTT

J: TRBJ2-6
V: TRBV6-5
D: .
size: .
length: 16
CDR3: CASSYSRGSGANVLTF
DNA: TGTGCCAGCAGTTACTCGAGAGGGTCTGGGGCCAACGTCCTGACTTTC

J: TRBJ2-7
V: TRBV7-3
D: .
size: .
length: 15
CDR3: CASSAQGTSAYEQYF
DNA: TGTGCCAGCAGCGCCCAGGGGACCTCAGCCTACGAGCAGTACTTC

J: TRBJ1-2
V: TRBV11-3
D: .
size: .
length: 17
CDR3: CASSLDLLGGSFYGYTF
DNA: TGTGCCAGCAGCTTAGATCTTCTTGGGGGCTCCTTCTATGGCTACACCTTC

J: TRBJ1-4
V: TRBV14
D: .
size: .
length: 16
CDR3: CASSPLGPGRGEKLFF
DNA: TGTGCCAGCAGCCCCCTAGGCCCGGGGCGGGGTGAAAAACTGTTTTTT

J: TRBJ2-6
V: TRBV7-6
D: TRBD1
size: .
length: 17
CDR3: CASSPTGGSSGANVLTF
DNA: TGTGCCAGCAGCCCCACAGGGGGGAGCTCTGGGGCCAACGTCCTGACTTTC

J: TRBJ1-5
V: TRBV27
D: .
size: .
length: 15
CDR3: CASREGTISNQPQHF
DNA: TGTGCCAGCAGGGAAGGGACTATTAGCAATCAGCCCCAGCATTTT

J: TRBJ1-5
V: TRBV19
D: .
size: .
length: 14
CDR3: CASSPPTGNQPQHF
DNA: TGTGCCAGTAGCCCCCCGACCGGGAATCAGCCCCAGCATTTT

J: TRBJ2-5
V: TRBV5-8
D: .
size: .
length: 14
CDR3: CASTARLVRETQYF
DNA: TGTGCCAGCACCGCCCGGCTAGTCAGAGAGACCCAGTACTTC

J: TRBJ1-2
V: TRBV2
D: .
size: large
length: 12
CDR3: CASSDRGNGYTF
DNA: TGTGCCAGCAGTGACAGGGGAAATGGCTACACCTTC

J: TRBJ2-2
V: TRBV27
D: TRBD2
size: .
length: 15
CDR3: CASSRGLANTGELFF
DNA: TGTGCCAGCAGTCGTGGACTAGCGAACACCGGGGAGCTGTTTTTT

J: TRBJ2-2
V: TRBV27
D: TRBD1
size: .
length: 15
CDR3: CASSFATGGTGELFF
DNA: TGTGCCAGCAGTTTCGCGACAGGGGGCACCGGGGAGCTGTTTTTT

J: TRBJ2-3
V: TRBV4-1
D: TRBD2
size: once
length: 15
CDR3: CASSRSGVGTDTQYF
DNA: TGCGCCAGCAGCCGTAGCGGGGTGGGCACAGATACGCAGTATTTT

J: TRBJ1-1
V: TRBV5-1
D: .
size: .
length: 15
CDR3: CASSLGGPLNTEAFF
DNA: TGCGCCAGCAGCTTGGGGGGCCCCCTGAACACTGAAGCTTTCTTT

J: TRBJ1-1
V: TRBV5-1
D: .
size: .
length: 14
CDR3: CASSLYRGATEAFF
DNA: TGCGCCAGCAGCTTGTACCGGGGGGCGACTGAAGCTTTCTTT

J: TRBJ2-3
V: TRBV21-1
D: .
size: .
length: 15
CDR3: CASSKDSGVTDTQYF
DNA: TGTGCCAGCAGCAAAGATAGCGGGGTCACAGATACGCAGTATTTT

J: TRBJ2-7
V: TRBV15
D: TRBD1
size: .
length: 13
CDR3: CATSEGQGVKQYF
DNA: TGTGCCACCAGCGAGGGACAGGGTGTTAAGCAGTACTTC

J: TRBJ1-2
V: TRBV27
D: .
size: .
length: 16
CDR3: CASSAPAGSKGYGYTF
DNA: TGTGCCAGCAGTGCCCCCGCGGGAAGTAAGGGCTATGGCTACACCTTC

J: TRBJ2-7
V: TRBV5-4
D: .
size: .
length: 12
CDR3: CASSLDGYEQYF
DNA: TGTGCCAGCAGCTTGGACGGCTACGAGCAGTACTTC

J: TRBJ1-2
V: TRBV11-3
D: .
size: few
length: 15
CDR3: CASSLVGGWNYGYTF
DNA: TGTGCCAGCAGCTTAGTCGGGGGATGGAACTATGGCTACACCTTC

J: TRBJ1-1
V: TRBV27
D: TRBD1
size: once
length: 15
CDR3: CASSFTQGTNTEAFF
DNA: TGTGCCAGCAGTTTTACACAGGGGACAAACACTGAAGCTTTCTTT

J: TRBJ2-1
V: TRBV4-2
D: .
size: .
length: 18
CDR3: CASSQDGTGTHFYNEQFF
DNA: TGTGCCAGCAGCCAAGATGGTACCGGGACACACTTCTACAATGAGCAGTTCTTC

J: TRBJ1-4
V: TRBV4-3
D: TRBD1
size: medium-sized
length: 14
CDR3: CASSAQGAREKLFF
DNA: TGCGCCAGCAGCGCTCAGGGGGCGAGAGAAAAACTGTTTTTT

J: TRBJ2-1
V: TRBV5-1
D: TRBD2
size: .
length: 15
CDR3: CASSPTSGSYNEQFF
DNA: TGCGCCAGCAGCCCGACTAGCGGCTCCTACAATGAGCAGTTCTTC

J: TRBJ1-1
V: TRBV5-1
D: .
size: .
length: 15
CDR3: CASSPTQGRGTEAFF
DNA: TGCGCCAGCAGCCCGACACAGGGCCGAGGCACTGAAGCTTTCTTT